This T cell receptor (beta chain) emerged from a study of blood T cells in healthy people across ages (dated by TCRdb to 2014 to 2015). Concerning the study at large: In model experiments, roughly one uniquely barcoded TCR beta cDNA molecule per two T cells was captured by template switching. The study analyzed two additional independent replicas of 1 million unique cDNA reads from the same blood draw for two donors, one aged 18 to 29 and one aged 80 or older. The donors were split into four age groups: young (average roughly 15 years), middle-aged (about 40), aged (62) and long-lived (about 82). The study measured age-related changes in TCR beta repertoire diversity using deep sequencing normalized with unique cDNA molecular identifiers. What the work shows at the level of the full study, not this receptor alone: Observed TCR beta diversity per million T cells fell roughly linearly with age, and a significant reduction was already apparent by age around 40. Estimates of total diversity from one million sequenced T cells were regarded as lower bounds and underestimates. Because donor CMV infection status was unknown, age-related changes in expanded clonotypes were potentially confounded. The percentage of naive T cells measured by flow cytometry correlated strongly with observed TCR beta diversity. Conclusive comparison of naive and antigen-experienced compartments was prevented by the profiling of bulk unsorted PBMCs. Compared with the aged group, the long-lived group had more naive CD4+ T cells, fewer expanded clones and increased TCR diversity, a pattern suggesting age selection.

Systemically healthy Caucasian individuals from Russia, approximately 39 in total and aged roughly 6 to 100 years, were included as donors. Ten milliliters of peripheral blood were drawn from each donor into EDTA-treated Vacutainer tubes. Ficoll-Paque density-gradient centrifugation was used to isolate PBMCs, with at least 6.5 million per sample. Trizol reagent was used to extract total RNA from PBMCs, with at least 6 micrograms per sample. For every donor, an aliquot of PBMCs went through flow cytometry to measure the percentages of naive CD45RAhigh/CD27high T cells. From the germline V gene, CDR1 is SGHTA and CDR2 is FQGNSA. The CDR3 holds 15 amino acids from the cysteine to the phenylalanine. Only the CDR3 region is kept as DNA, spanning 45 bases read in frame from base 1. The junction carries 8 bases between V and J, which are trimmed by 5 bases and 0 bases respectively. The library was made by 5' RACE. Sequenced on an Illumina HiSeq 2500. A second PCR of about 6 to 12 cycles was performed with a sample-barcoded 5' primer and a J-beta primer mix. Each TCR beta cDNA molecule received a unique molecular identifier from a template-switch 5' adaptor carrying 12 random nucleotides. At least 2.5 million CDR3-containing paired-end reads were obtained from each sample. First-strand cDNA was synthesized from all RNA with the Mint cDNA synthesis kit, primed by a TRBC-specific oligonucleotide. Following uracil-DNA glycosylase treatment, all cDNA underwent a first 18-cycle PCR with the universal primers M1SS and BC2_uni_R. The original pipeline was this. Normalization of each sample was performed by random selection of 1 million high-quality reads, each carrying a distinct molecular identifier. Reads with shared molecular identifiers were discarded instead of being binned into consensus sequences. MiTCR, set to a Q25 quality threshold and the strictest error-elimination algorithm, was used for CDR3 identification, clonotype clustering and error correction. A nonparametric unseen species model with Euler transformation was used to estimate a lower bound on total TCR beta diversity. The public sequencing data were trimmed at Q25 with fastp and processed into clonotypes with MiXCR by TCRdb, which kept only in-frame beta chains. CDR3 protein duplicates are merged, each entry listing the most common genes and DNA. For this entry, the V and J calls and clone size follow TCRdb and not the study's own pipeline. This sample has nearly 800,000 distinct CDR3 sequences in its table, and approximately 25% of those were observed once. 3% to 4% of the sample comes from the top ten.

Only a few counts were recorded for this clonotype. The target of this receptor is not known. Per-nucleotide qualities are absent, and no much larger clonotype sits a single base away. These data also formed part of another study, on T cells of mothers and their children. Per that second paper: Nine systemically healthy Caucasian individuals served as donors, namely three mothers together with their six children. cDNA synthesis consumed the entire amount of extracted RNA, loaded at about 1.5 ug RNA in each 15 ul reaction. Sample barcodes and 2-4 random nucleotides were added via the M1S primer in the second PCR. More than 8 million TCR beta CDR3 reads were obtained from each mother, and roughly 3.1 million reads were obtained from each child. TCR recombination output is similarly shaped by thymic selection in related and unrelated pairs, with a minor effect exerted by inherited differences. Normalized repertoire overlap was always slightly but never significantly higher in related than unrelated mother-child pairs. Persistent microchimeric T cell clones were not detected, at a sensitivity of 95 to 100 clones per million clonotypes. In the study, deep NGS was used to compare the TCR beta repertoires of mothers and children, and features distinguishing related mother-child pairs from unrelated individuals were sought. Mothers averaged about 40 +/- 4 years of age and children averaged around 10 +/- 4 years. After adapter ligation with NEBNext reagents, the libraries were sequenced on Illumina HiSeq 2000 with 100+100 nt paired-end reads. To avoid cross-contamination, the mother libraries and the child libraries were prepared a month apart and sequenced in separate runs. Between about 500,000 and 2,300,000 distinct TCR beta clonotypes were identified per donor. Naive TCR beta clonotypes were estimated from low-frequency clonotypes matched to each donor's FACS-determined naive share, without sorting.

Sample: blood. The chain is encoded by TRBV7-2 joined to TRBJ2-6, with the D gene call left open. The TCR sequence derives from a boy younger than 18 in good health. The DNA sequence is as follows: TGTGCCAGCAGCCGCGTATCCTCTGGGGCCAACGTCCTGACTTTC. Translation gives CASSRVSSGANVLTF.